This is a list of T cell receptor beta chains from one sample in a study of long-term antiretroviral therapy in people with HIV. Data came from immunoSEQ multiplex PCR; TCRdb stores just in-frame clones and leaves some out. The sample records about 20,000 clones, 75% to 90% being singletons. The sequences come from unsorted PBMCs, collected 1.2 years after starting antiretroviral therapy. Receptors were obtained from a woman in her forties with HIV. Both conserved end residues are part of each CDR3. Each record gives: clone size, V gene, D gene, J gene, CDR3 DNA, CDR3 protein. The D gene is left open where the match is weak. Clone size is stated in some rows and not others, as once, few, many or a class when expanded.

>-|TRBV6-1|-|TRBJ1-2
TGTGCCAGCTCACCCCGCGGGCAGGATTATGGCTACACCTTC
CASSPRGQDYGYTF
>-|TRBV10-3|-|TRBJ2-1
TGTGCCATCAGCCGGGCCGATAATGAGCAGTTCTTC
CAISRADNEQFF
>once|TRBV19|-|TRBJ2-7
TGTGCTACCGGGACCAACGTTTACGAGCAGTACTTC
CATGTNVYEQYF
>-|TRBV7-2|TRBD2|TRBJ2-2
TGTGCCAGCAGCTCCGCAGCGGGAGGGGTCACCGGGGAGCTGTTTTTT
CASSSAAGGVTGELFF
>-|TRBV10-1|-|TRBJ2-1
TGCGCCAGCAGTGAGTCGACAACCGCAGGGAACCCCATCAATGAGCAGTTCTTC
CASSESTTAGNPINEQFF
>-|TRBV19|-|TRBJ1-1
TGTGCCAGTAGTGTCCCGGACACTGAAGCTTTCTTT
CASSVPDTEAFF
>-|TRBV25-1|-|TRBJ2-1
TGTGCCAGCAGCCTAGGTGGCTATTCCTACAATGAGCAGTTCTTC
CASSLGGYSYNEQFF
>few|TRBV5-1|TRBD1|TRBJ1-2
TGCGCCAGCAGCGTGGCCTTAGCCAGGGGGCAAGGCTACACCTTC
CASSVALARGQGYTF
>-|TRBV28|-|TRBJ1-4
TGTGCCAGCAACAAAGGGTATAGGGCAACTAATGAAAAACTGTTTTTT
CASNKGYRATNEKLFF
>once|TRBV6-6|TRBD1|TRBJ2-7
TGTGCCAGCAGGAACCAGGGACAGGGGACGGACTACGAGCAGTACTTC
CASRNQGQGTDYEQYF